Listed below are T cell receptor beta chains from one sample, sequenced in a study of regulatory T cells in long-lasting Graves disease. TCRdb ran MiXCR on the multiplex PCR reads and lists one entry per CDR3 protein. In the table there are 600,000 to 650,000 distinct CDR3 sequences, approximately 15% of which are singletons. These data were also reused for a study on T cells in Graves' hyperthyroidism and ophthalmopathy.

Material: peripheral blood mononuclear cells (PBMCs), obtained at new diagnosis, from a patient treated with antithyroid drugs. The receptor set was obtained from a young woman with Graves disease. Each CDR3 is given with its conserved first and last residue. Fields, in order: V gene, D gene, J gene, clone size, CDR3 protein, CDR3 DNA. The D gene is left open where the match is weak. The size of a clone is reported for some rows only, either as once, few or many, or as a class for expanded clones.

TRBV30	.	TRBJ2-7	many	CAWSLRTTADEQYF	TGTGCCTGGAGTTTACGGACTACCGCCGACGAGCAGTACTTC
TRBV28	.	TRBJ1-2	many	CASRADPGTGYTF	TGTGCCAGCAGGGCCGATCCCGGGACAGGCTACACCTTC
TRBV12-3/TRBV12-4	.	TRBJ2-5	many	CASSFSPKTQYF	TGTGCCAGCAGTTTTTCGCCGAAGACCCAGTACTTC
TRBV28	TRBD1	TRBJ1-2	many	CASRLIGQGRKGYTF	TGTGCCAGCAGGCTTATCGGACAGGGACGAAAGGGCTACACCTTC
TRBV7-2	TRBD2	TRBJ2-3	few	CASSLLSREGRGTQYF	TGTGCCAGCAGCTTATTATCGCGGGAGGGCCGAGGTACGCAGTATTTT
TRBV29-1	TRBD2	TRBJ2-1	few	CSVGATSGSTHEQFF	TGCAGCGTTGGAGCGACTAGCGGGAGTACGCATGAGCAGTTCTTC
TRBV20-1	.	TRBJ2-7	.	CSAPTGDFYEQYF	TGCAGTGCTCCGACCGGGGATTTCTACGAGCAGTACTTC
TRBV11-1	.	TRBJ2-7	.	CASSYGAGTSSYEQYF	TGTGCCAGCAGCTACGGGGCGGGTACCAGCTCCTACGAGCAGTACTTC
TRBV7-3	TRBD1	TRBJ2-1	many	CASSSGGQAYNEQFF	TGTGCCAGCAGCTCAGGGGGACAGGCTTACAATGAGCAGTTCTTC
TRBV6-1	.	TRBJ2-1	.	CASSDRKFF	TGTGCCAGCAGTGATCGGAAGTTCTTC
TRBV12-3/TRBV12-4	.	TRBJ2-1	.	CASSLSLAITNEQFF	TGTGCCAGCAGTTTATCGCTAGCGATTACCAATGAGCAGTTCTTC
TRBV7-9	.	TRBJ2-2	.	CASSLKGLTHHTGELFF	TGTGCCAGCAGCTTGAAGGGCCTAACCCATCACACCGGGGAGCTGTTTTTT
TRBV20-1	TRBD2	TRBJ2-1	.	CSARDWASLAGSSYNEQFF	TGCAGTGCTAGAGACTGGGCTTCGTTAGCGGGAAGCTCCTACAATGAGCAGTTCTTC
TRBV7-9	.	TRBJ2-1	many	CASSLGSPNEQFF	TGTGCCAGCAGCTTAGGAAGTCCTAATGAGCAGTTCTTC
TRBV28	TRBD2	TRBJ2-1	few	CASSSLGGGRAGGPNEQFF	TGTGCCAGCAGTTCCCTGGGCGGGGGCCGAGCGGGAGGGCCAAATGAGCAGTTCTTC
TRBV5-1	.	TRBJ2-7	.	CASKNSPAPYEQYF	TGCGCCAGCAAGAACTCCCCGGCCCCCTACGAGCAGTACTTC
TRBV20-1	TRBD2	TRBJ2-7	.	CSADSTSGISYEQYF	TGCAGTGCGGATTCGACTAGCGGGATATCCTACGAGCAGTACTTC
TRBV20-1	TRBD1	TRBJ2-7	few	CSARDKGQGGEQYF	TGCAGTGCTAGAGATAAAGGACAGGGCGGCGAGCAGTACTTC
TRBV18	TRBD2	TRBJ2-3	.	CASSRGPAGGGRLDTQYF	TGTGCCAGCTCACGGGGACCGGCCGGGGGGGGAAGATTGGATACGCAGTATTTT
TRBV11-2	.	TRBJ1-1	.	CASNSRRYYEAFF	TGTGCCAGCAACTCCCGGAGGTATTATGAAGCTTTCTTT
TRBV7-6	TRBD1	TRBJ2-3	many	CASSRGQASDTQYF	TGTGCCAGCAGCCGGGGACAGGCTTCAGATACGCAGTATTTT
TRBV15	.	TRBJ2-1	.	CATSGVVLHNEQFF	TGTGCCACCAGCGGAGTAGTTTTACACAATGAGCAGTTCTTC
TRBV5-1	.	TRBJ1-2	many	CASSLSAEYGYTF	TGCGCCAGCAGCTTGTCGGCAGAATATGGCTACACCTTC
TRBV11-2	TRBD1	TRBJ2-7	.	CASSLEGGGQGEQYF	TGTGCCAGCAGCTTGGAGGGAGGGGGACAGGGGGAGCAGTACTTC
TRBV7-2	TRBD1	TRBJ1-3	few	CASSQGGGISGNTIYF	TGTGCCAGCAGCCAAGGAGGGGGCATCTCTGGAAACACCATATATTTT
TRBV12-3/TRBV12-4	TRBD2	TRBJ2-1	few	CATQQGGSYNEQFF	TGTGCCACACAGCAGGGAGGGTCCTACAATGAGCAGTTCTTC
TRBV28	TRBD2	TRBJ2-1	many	CASSLWLGAGGKNEQFF	TGTGCCAGCAGTTTATGGTTGGGGGCGGGAGGGAAAAATGAGCAGTTCTTC
TRBV5-1	.	TRBJ2-3	few	CASSSFSLGEQPDTQYF	TGCGCCAGCAGCTCCTTCTCATTAGGCGAGCAACCAGATACGCAGTATTTT
TRBV18	.	TRBJ1-1	.	CASSPRHRESVAFF	TGTGCCAGCTCACCACGCCACAGGGAGAGTGTAGCTTTCTTT
TRBV2	.	TRBJ2-7	.	CASSQLQGMYEQYF	TGCGCCAGCAGCCAATTGCAGGGAATGTACGAGCAGTACTTC
TRBV18	.	TRBJ1-1	.	CASSPTAITNTEAFF	TGTGCCAGCTCACCTACCGCGATAACGAACACTGAAGCTTTCTTT